This T cell receptor (beta chain) is drawn from a study of cytomegalovirus exposure and HLA in healthy donors. Study summary: In an early release, HLA-typed donors contributed 77 million or so unique TCR sequences.

The study ran its PCR with 60 Vbeta and 13 Jbeta primers. Profiled with immunoSEQ multiplex PCR; TCRdb holds only in-frame clones, not every one. This sample carries some 200,000 clones, around 79% of them seen once, and the ten largest clones take around 0.4%. As concerns this clone: No antigen is known for it.

Whole-study results and caveats: A previous analysis found most TCR beta V segments productive roughly 87% or roughly 30% of the time. Later findings reportedly placed an Asian-associated ancestry cluster below the approximately 650-donor mean for N-insertions.

This CDR3 is built from 18 residues. The chain employs TRBV1 and TRBJ2-2; no DNA check was done on the table's D call, TRBD2. TRBV1 is reported as a pseudogene. The clonotype was recovered from a male donor in good health and CMV-seropositive. Material for sequencing was PBMCs. This CDR3 reads CTSKTSGRPPSLGGELFF. DNA for the CDR3: TGCACCAGCAAAACTAGCGGGAGGCCCCCTTCGTTGGGCGGGGAGCTGTTTTTT.